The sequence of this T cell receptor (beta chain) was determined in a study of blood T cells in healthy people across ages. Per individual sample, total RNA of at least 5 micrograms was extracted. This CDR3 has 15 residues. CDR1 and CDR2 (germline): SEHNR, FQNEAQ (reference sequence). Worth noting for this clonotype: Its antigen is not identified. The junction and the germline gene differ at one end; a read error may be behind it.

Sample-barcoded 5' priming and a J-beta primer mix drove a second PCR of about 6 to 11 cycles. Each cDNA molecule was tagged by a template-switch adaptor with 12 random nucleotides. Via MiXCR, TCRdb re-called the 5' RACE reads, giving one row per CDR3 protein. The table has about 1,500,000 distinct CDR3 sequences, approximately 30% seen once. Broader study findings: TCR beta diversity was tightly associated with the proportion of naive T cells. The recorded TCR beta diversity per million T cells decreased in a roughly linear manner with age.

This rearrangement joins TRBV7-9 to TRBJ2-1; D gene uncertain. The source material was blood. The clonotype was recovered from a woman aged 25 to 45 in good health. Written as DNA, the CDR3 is TGTGTCAGCAGCTTCCTCGTGAGCTTCTACAATGAGCAGTTCTTC. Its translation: CVSSFLVSFYNEQFF.